A selection of T cell receptor beta chains follows, all from one sample in a study of Graves' ophthalmopathy and Graves' hyperthyroidism. TCRdb independently ran MiXCR on the multiplex PCR reads; one entry per CDR3 protein. The repertoire holds 500,000 to 600,000 distinct CDR3 sequences, with less than 40% as singletons. Material for sequencing was peripheral blood or thyroid tissue (not recorded which). Source of these receptors: an adult man with Graves' hyperthyroidism. CDR3s include the opening cysteine and the closing phenylalanine or tryptophan. D genes are given only for firm matches. Part of the rows lack a size; the others show once, few, many or a class for expanded clones.

>NA|TRBJ2-1|TRBV9|NA
TGTGCCAGCAGAGAACCCCGGAATGAGCAGTTCTTC
CASREPRNEQFF
>many|TRBJ1-4|TRBV2|NA
TGTGCCGTAAAGGAAGGAGCAACTAATGAAAAACTGTTTTTT
CAVKEGATNEKLFF
>many|TRBJ2-2|TRBV5-8|NA
TGTGCCAGCAGCTCGGGTCTAGCTGGCGGGGAGCTGTTTTTT
CASSSGLAGGELFF
>many|TRBJ1-5|TRBV15|NA
TGTGCCACCAGCTGGGCAGGGGTTAGCAATCAGCCCCAGCATTTT
CATSWAGVSNQPQHF
>NA|TRBJ2-6|TRBV6-1|TRBD2
TGTGCCAGCAGAGATAGCGGGAGGGCCAACGTCCTGACTTTC
CASRDSGRANVLTF
>NA|TRBJ2-6|TRBV7-2|TRBD1
TGTGCCAGCAGCCCCGGGACAGGGAACCCTGGGGCCAACGTCCTGACTTTC
CASSPGTGNPGANVLTF
>NA|TRBJ1-5|TRBV5-1|TRBD1
TGTGCCAGCAGCTTAGGCAGGGGGCTGGGCAGCAATCAGCCCCAGCATTTT
CASSLGRGLGSNQPQHF
>many|TRBJ1-4|TRBV20-1|TRBD1
TGCAGTGCTAGACGGACAGGGGGGCTAAATGAAAAACTGTTTTTT
CSARRTGGLNEKLFF
>NA|TRBJ1-5|TRBV6-5|TRBD1
TGTGCCAGCAGCCGGGACAGGGATAGCAATCAGCCCCAGCATTTT
CASSRDRDSNQPQHF
>NA|TRBJ1-1|TRBV3-1|NA
TGTGCCAGCAGCCAGACAACGACCACTGAAGTTTTCTTT
CASSQTTTTEVFF
>NA|TRBJ1-4|TRBV29-1|NA
TGCAGCGTTGAAGACGGTATCGGGGGTGAAAAACTGTTTTTT
CSVEDGIGGEKLFF
>NA|TRBJ1-1|TRBV2|TRBD1
TGTGCCAGCAGCGAGGGACAGGGCGAAGCTTTCTTT
CASSEGQGEAFF
>many|TRBJ2-7|TRBV5-1|NA
TGCGCCAGCAGCTTGGCCGGGGGACAGAACTACGAGCAGTACTTC
CASSLAGGQNYEQYF
>few|TRBJ2-7|TRBV29-1|NA
TGCAGCGTTGGATCAGACTACGAGCAGTACTTC
CSVGSDYEQYF
>NA|TRBJ1-6|TRBV2|TRBD1
TGTGCCAGCAGACCCGGGACAGGGAAACATTCACCCCTCCACTTT
CASRPGTGKHSPLHF
>NA|TRBJ2-6|TRBV2|TRBD2
TGTGCCAGCAGTGAAAAGCGGGGCGCTGGGGCCAACGTCCTGACTTTC
CASSEKRGAGANVLTF
>few|TRBJ1-6|TRBV6-5|NA
TGTGCCAGCGGATTGCGGGCCGCCCGGCTCTCCTATAATTCACCCCTCCACTTT
CASGLRAARLSYNSPLHF
>NA|TRBJ2-3|TRBV3-1|NA
TGTGCCAGCAGCGCGGGATCGAGTACAGATACGCAGTATTTT
CASSAGSSTDTQYF
>many|TRBJ1-6|TRBV19|NA
TGTGCCAGTAGTAGCGGATTTTCACCCCTCCACTTT
CASSSGFSPLHF
>NA|TRBJ1-6|TRBV7-2|NA
TGTGCCAGCAGCTTAGTCCGCCCTGGTTCACCCCTCCACTTT
CASSLVRPGSPLHF
>NA|TRBJ1-1|TRBV2|NA
TGTGCCAGCAGTTACTTTGGCGTAGGTGAAGCTTTCTTT
CASSYFGVGEAFF
>many|TRBJ1-4|TRBV7-9|NA
TGTGCCAGCAGCTTAGTGGCGGGGTCTTTAGGTGAAAAACTGTTTTTT
CASSLVAGSLGEKLFF
>once|TRBJ2-2|TRBV9|TRBD2
TGTGCCAGCAGCGTTCATAAGAGAAGCGGGGGGGCTCCCGGCACCGGGGAGCTGTTTTTT
CASSVHKRSGGAPGTGELFF
>many|TRBJ1-1|TRBV5-1|NA
TGCGCCAGCAGCTTGGGAGACAGGACTAACACTGAAGCTTTCTTT
CASSLGDRTNTEAFF
>NA|TRBJ2-7|TRBV6-4|NA
TGTGCCAGCAGTTACGGGTCAGGGGAATTCTACGAGCAGTACTTC
CASSYGSGEFYEQYF
>NA|TRBJ2-1|TRBV7-9|NA
TGTGCCAGCAGCGACAGGAATGAGCAGTTCTTC
CASSDRNEQFF
>NA|TRBJ2-5|TRBV29-1|NA
TGCAGCGTTGGCCCCCCTGGTCGCGGAGAAGAGACCCAGTACTTC
CSVGPPGRGEETQYF
>many|TRBJ1-1|TRBV29-1|NA
TGCAGCGTAAAAGCGGGCCCTGAAGCTTTCTTT
CSVKAGPEAFF
>NA|TRBJ2-7|TRBV2|TRBD1
TGTGCCAGCAGTGTTTACGGGACAGGGCCCTACGAGCAGTACTTC
CASSVYGTGPYEQYF
>few|TRBJ1-1|TRBV5-5|NA
TGTGCCAGCAGCCGCCTGGGGGGCCCTGAAGCTTTCTTT
CASSRLGGPEAFF
>NA|TRBJ1-4|TRBV5-4|NA
TGTGCCAGCAGCTTGGCCGGGGCAGGGGCAGACGAAAAACTGTTTTTT
CASSLAGAGADEKLFF
>NA|TRBJ2-7|TRBV2|TRBD1
TGTGCCAGCAGTCCCGACAGGGGCGCAGGCTATTACGAGCAGTACTTC
CASSPDRGAGYYEQYF
>NA|TRBJ2-5|TRBV19|TRBD2
TGTGCCAGTAGACTCACTAGCGGGAGTTTGACCCAGTACTTC
CASRLTSGSLTQYF
>NA|TRBJ1-3|TRBV6-6|NA
TGTGCCAGCAGTGAACACCCCCAGATCAAAACCCCTGGAAACACCATATATTTT
CASSEHPQIKTPGNTIYF
>few|TRBJ1-5|TRBV19|NA
TGTGCCAGTAGTTCCTCAAACCTGGGTCAGCCCCAGCATTTT
CASSSSNLGQPQHF
>many|TRBJ2-7|TRBV6-6|NA
TGTGCCAGCAGTTACGGACTGGGGCCGTACGAGCAGTACTTC
CASSYGLGPYEQYF
>many|TRBJ1-2|TRBV20-1|NA
TGCAGTGCTAGCCCGGACAGAGCTAACTATGGCTACACCTTC
CSASPDRANYGYTF
>many|TRBJ1-3|TRBV2|NA
TGTGCCAGCAGTGAAACGGGGATCGGAAACACCATATATTTT
CASSETGIGNTIYF
>many|TRBJ2-7|TRBV10-3|NA
TGTGCCGTCCGGGACCAGCAGGGCGAGCAGTACTTC
CAVRDQQGEQYF
>many|TRBJ2-7|TRBV29-1|TRBD1
TGCAGCTTCCGGGACAGGGGGGACTACGAGCAGTACTTC
CSFRDRGDYEQYF
>many|TRBJ2-2|TRBV12-3/TRBV12-4|TRBD1
TGTGCCAGCAGCGGGACAGGGTTCGAGGAGCTGTTTTTT
CASSGTGFEELFF
>NA|TRBJ2-5|TRBV20-1|NA
TGCAGTGCTAATACCGGGAGTGAAGAGACCCAGTACTTC
CSANTGSEETQYF
>many|TRBJ1-2|TRBV7-2|NA
TGTGCCAGCAGTCTAACGGAAACCACTAACTATGGCTACACCTTC
CASSLTETTNYGYTF
>NA|TRBJ1-6|TRBV28|NA
TGTGCCAGCGGGGGGGCTTCCTATAATTCACCCCTCCACTTT
CASGGASYNSPLHF
>many|TRBJ2-2|TRBV29-1|TRBD1
TGCAGCGCCCTACAGGGGCCGGGCGGGGAGCTGTTTTTT
CSALQGPGGELFF
>NA|TRBJ2-7|TRBV5-6|TRBD2
TGTGCCAGCAGTTCAGGACTAGCGGGGTCGATGGTCTACGAGCAGTACTTC
CASSSGLAGSMVYEQYF